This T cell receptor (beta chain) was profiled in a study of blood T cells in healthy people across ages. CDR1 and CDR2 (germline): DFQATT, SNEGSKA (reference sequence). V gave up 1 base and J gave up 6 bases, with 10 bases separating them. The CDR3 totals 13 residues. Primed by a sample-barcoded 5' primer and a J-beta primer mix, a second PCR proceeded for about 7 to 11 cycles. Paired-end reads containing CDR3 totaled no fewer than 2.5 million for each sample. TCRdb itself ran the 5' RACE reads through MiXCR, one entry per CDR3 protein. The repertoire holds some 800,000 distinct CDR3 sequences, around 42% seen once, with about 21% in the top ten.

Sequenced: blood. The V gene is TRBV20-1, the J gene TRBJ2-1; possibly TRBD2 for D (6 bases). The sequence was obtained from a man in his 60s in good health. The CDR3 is CSARGLTSNEQFF. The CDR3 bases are TGCAGTGCTAGAGGGTTGACTAGCAATGAGCAGTTCTTC.